Shown below are 23 T cell receptor beta chains from a single sample sequenced in a study of T cell clonality in common variable immunodeficiency. Assay: immunoSEQ multiplex PCR; the TCRdb copy retains only in-frame clones and omits some. This sample carries around 7,100 clones, none of them present only once. The study, taken as a whole, reports: In common variable immunodeficiency, TCR beta chains reportedly carried fewer deletions and N-nucleotide insertions.

These receptors have no known antigen. The specimen was peripheral blood mononuclear cells. The receptors here all came from a human donor with common variable immunodeficiency.

On this clone: The CDR3 is cut off 3 residues early in the read; its end comes from the germline J gene. V is TRBV18 and J is TRBJ1-2; a weak D match, TRBD1 (5 bases). Trimming pared 1 base from V and 2 bases from J, leaving 20 bases between. CDR3 size: 18 residues. CDR1 is KGHSH and CDR2 is LQKENI in the germline V gene. CDR3 bases read: TGTGCCAGCTCACCACTATCAGATGGGGGGAGCATGAACTATGGC. Translation: CASSPLSDGGSMNYG. The entire CDR3 is CASSPLSDGGSMNYGYTF.

The sample holds a few counts of this clone. The read ends 3 residues shy of where the CDR3 ends; the end is completed using the germline J gene. The J gene is TRBJ1-6, the V gene TRBV7-2; 7 bases are shared with TRBD1. Per germline, CDR1 SGHTA and CDR2 FQGNSA. The CDR3 length is 15 residues. J gave up 10 bases and V 1 base, and 7 bases lay outside the gene matches. CDR3 in amino acids: CASSLGRGLGSPLHF. The DNA read from the CDR3 is TGTGCCAGCAGCTTAGGGAGGGGGCTGGGGTCACCC.

Of note for this clone: The DNA ends 3 residues before the CDR3 does, and the rest of the CDR3 is filled in from the germline J gene. V and J are TRBV18 and TRBJ2-1, with D maybe TRBD1 (5 bases). The CDR3 is made up of 15 amino acids. Germline V gene sequence: CDR1 KGHSH, CDR2 LQKENI. The V gene lost 0 bases and the J gene lost 6 bases, with 12 bases spanning the gap. The CDR3 spells CASSPPDNPGNEQFF. The covered CDR3 bases are TGTGCCAGCTCACCACCGGACAACCCTGGCAATGAG.

Concerning this clone itself: The read gets to within 3 residues of the CDR3 end, and the germline J gene fills in the rest. The chain combines TRBV29-1 with TRBJ2-7; 8 nucleotides agree with TRBD1. The CDR3 runs 13 residues. Germline CDR1 SQVTM, CDR2 ANQGSEA. J gave up 5 bases and V 3 bases, and 6 bases lay outside the gene matches. CDR3 DNA, as far as it was read: TGCAGCGTTGAGTCCGACAGGGGCAACGAG. It specifies CSVESDRGNE. The entire CDR3 protein is CSVESDRGNEQYF.

This clone was detected a few times. The CDR3 end lies 3 residues beyond the end of the read and is filled in from the germline J gene. The V call is TRBV18, the J call TRBJ1-3; D gene unclear. The CDR3 is 16 amino acids. V lost 1 base to trimming and J lost 2 bases, with 12 bases between them. CDR1 and CDR2 (germline): KGHSH, LQKENI. The CDR3 sequence is CASSPRAIEAGNTIYF. The covered CDR3 bases are TGTGCCAGCTCACCACGGGCGATAGAAGCTGGAAACACC.

Remarks on this clone: Sequencing ends 3 residues short of the CDR3 end; the germline J gene provides the rest. This chain connects TRBV19 to TRBJ1-2; D uncertain. V was clipped by 8 bases and J by 5 bases, with 18 bases between them. The germline V gene encodes CDR1 LNHDA and CDR2 SQIVND (reference sequence). The CDR3 sequence is 14 residues long. The CDR3 reads CASFERAVGYGYTF. CDR3 bases read: TGTGCCAGTTTCGAAAGGGCCGTAGGATATGGC. Using reference TRBV19 and TRBJ1-2 for the parts outside the CDR3, the full variable domain is DGGITQSPKYLFRKEGQNVTLSCEQNLNHDAMYWYRQDPGQGLRLIYYSQIVNDFQKGDIAEGYSVSREKKESFPLTVTSAQKNPTAFYLCASFERAVGYGYTFGSGTRLTVV.

This clone appeared a few times. CDR3 loop: CASSALAGVSGELFF. CDR3 DNA (partial): TGTGCCAGCAGTGCACTAGCGGGAGTGAGCGGGGAG. This chain joins TRBV7-9 and TRBJ2-2, with 11 bases matching TRBD2. The read halts 3 residues ahead of the CDR3 end, with the missing end drawn from the germline J gene. The V gene end was trimmed by 6 bases and the J gene end by 7 bases; junction bases not matched to a gene: 7. This CDR3 has 15 amino acids. Per the germline V gene, CDR1 is SEHNR and CDR2 is FQNEAQ (reference sequence).

This clone has just a few counts. The DNA ends 3 residues before the CDR3 does, and the rest of the CDR3 is filled in from the germline J gene. The chain uses TRBV18 and TRBJ2-1; D is possibly TRBD1 (5 bases). The CDR3 loop spans 14 amino acids. Germline values: CDR1 KGHSH, CDR2 LQKENI. Trimming shortened V by 3 bases and J by 8 bases, and 14 bases separated the two germline ends. This CDR3 reads CASSPQGEEDEQFF. CDR3 DNA (partial): TGTGCCAGCTCACCTCAGGGCGAAGAAGATGAG.

The table lists this clone with a few counts. This CDR3 reads CASSLSLHEQYF. CDR3 bases read: TGTGCCAGCAGTTTAAGTCTACACGAG. The chain links TRBV6-2 or TRBV6-3 to TRBJ2-7, with D uncertain. The read terminates 3 residues before the CDR3 end, so the remaining end is supplied by the germline J gene. This CDR3 contains 12 residues. Germline loops: CDR1 MNHEY, CDR2 SVGEGT. The V gene lost 4 bases and the J gene lost 5 bases, with 9 bases spanning the gap.

Turning to this clone: The sequenced fragment ends 3 residues before the CDR3 boundary, so the rest is inferred from the germline J gene. The chain combines TRBV7-2 with TRBJ2-3; a possible D gene is TRBD1 (6 bases). With 4 bases removed from V and 4 bases from J, the gap between germline ends came to 15 bases. Germline loops: CDR1 SGHTA, CDR2 FQGNSA. The CDR3 contains 15 residues. CDR3 sequence reads: CASSSNRDLSDTQYF. Incomplete CDR3 DNA: TGTGCCAGCAGCTCCAACAGGGATCTTTCAGATACG. Drawing the rest from reference TRBV7-2 and TRBJ2-3, the complete variable domain is GAGVSQSPSNKVTEKGKDVELRCDPISGHTALYWYRQSLGQGLEFLIYFQGNSAPDKSGLPSDRFSAERTGGSVSTLTIQRTQQEDSAVYLCASSSNRDLSDTQYFGPGTRLTVL.

About this clone itself: The read falls 3 residues short of the CDR3 end, and the missing part is taken from the germline J gene. This rearrangement joins TRBV18 to TRBJ2-3; D unclear. V was trimmed by 8 bases and J by 1 base, leaving 7 bases between them. Germline V gene lookup returns CDR1 KGHSH and CDR2 LQKENI. The length of the CDR3 is 12 residues. CDR3 region: CASTPGTDTQYF. Incomplete CDR3 DNA: TGTGCCAGCACTCCTGGCACAGATACG.

A note on this clone: The DNA ends 3 residues before the CDR3 does, and the rest of the CDR3 is filled in from the germline J gene. The chain has TRBV7-8 and TRBJ2-2; 10 nucleotides align to TRBD2. The CDR3 sequence is 16 residues long. The germline CDR1 and CDR2 sequences are SGHVS and FQNEAQ. The trim removed 5 bases at V and 6 bases at J, leaving 9 bases unmatched. The sequenced CDR3 bases are TGTGCCAGCAGCCGTAGCGGGGGGATGTTGGCCGGGGAG. It translates to CASSRSGGMLAGE. The whole CDR3 protein reads CASSRSGGMLAGELFF.

Comment on this clone: The read terminates 3 residues ahead of where the CDR3 ends, so the germline J gene completes it. The V gene is TRBV6-1, the J gene TRBJ1-1; D unresolved. The CDR3 runs to 12 residues. From germline, CDR1 is MNHNS and CDR2 SASEGT. The germline V and J ends were trimmed by 2 bases and 3 bases, with 4 bases remaining between them. The covered CDR3 bases are TGTGCCAGCAGTGAATCCTACACTGAA. As protein: CASSESYTE. The entire CDR3 reads CASSESYTEAFF.

Only a few counts were recorded for this clone. The CDR3 end lies 3 residues beyond the end of the read and is filled in from the germline J gene. The J gene is TRBJ1-5, the V gene TRBV19, with a possible D match to TRBD1 (5 bases). The length of the CDR3 is 15 residues. The germline V gene has CDR1 LNHDA and CDR2 SQIVND (reference sequence). Trimming took 3 bases from V and 0 from J, leaving 9 bases between them. Incomplete CDR3 DNA: TGTGCCAGTAGTATGGGGGGGAATAGCAATCAGCCC. As protein: CASSMGGNSNQP. The full CDR3 protein reads CASSMGGNSNQPQHF.

On this clone itself: The observed sequence ends 3 residues before the CDR3 terminus, with the missing tail filled in from the germline J gene. The chain joins TRBV7-9 to TRBJ2-1, with 11 bases that match TRBD2. Germline lookup yields CDR1 SEHNR and CDR2 FQNEAQ (reference sequence). The ends lost 5 bases at V and 8 bases at J; junction bases unmatched: 8. The CDR3 loop spans 15 amino acids. The CDR3 region is CASSSSGRASYEQFF. CDR3 DNA (partial): TGTGCCAGCAGCAGTAGCGGGAGGGCTTCGTATGAG.

Turning to this clone: The read stops 3 residues short of the end of the CDR3; the missing end is completed from the germline J gene. The rearrangement links TRBV6-2 or TRBV6-3 to TRBJ2-1, with 11 nucleotides matching TRBD2. Germline CDR1 and CDR2: MNHEY and SVGEGT. This CDR3 is built from 15 residues. The trim removed 7 bases at V and 6 bases at J, leaving 8 bases unmatched. The part of the CDR3 DNA that was read is TGTGCCAGCATAGAAAGGCTAGCGGGGGGCAATGAG. As protein: CASIERLAGGNE. From start to end, the CDR3 is CASIERLAGGNEQFF.

This clone came up a few times. The DNA ends 3 residues before the CDR3 does, and the rest of the CDR3 is filled in from the germline J gene. The V call is TRBV6-2 or TRBV6-3, the J call TRBJ2-1, with D hard to call. The V end was cut by 0 bases, the J end by 7 bases, with 7 bases between. CDR1 is MNHEY and CDR2 is SVGEGT in the germline V gene. The CDR3 covers 13 residues. CDR3 sequence: CASSYSKANEQFF. The CDR3 bases that were read are TGTGCCAGCAGTTACTCGAAAGCGAATGAG.

The table lists this clone with a few counts. The read stops 3 residues short of the end of the CDR3; the missing end is completed from the germline J gene. This chain connects TRBV18 to TRBJ1-3, with D unresolved. V was shortened by 6 bases and J by 0 bases, with 12 bases between the two germline ends. Germline V gives CDR1 KGHSH, CDR2 LQKENI. The CDR3 is made up of 15 amino acids. CDR3 bases read: TGTGCCAGCTCGATTTCAGGTGTCTCTGGAAACACC. Translated, it gives CASSISGVSGNT. The full CDR3 is CASSISGVSGNTIYF.

By its share, this clone is medium-sized. Sequencing ends 3 residues short of the CDR3 end; the germline J gene provides the rest. The V gene is TRBV12-5, the J gene TRBJ2-3; TRBD1 is a possible D gene (6 bases). Germline CDR1 LGHNT, CDR2 FRNRAP. This CDR3 region has 15 residues. The V end lost 3 bases, the J end lost 5 bases, and 15 bases lay between the germline ends. CDR3 protein: CASGLPGARRDTQYF. The DNA read from the CDR3 is TGTGCTAGTGGTTTACCAGGGGCTAGAAGAGATACG.

This clone was recorded a few times. Coverage ceases 3 residues before the CDR3 finishes, and the germline J gene fills in the end. The chain links TRBV6-2 or TRBV6-3 to TRBJ2-7; 14 nucleotides match TRBD2. The CDR3 runs 17 residues. In germline, CDR1 is MNHEY, CDR2 SVGEGT. V lost 2 bases, J lost 5 bases, and 8 bases stayed unmatched. CDR3 DNA (partial): TGTGCCAGCAGTTACGCCAAGGGACTAGCGGGAGTCGACGAG. Residues: CASSYAKGLAGVDE. The full-length CDR3 reads as CASSYAKGLAGVDEQYF.

The table lists this clone with a few counts. The read gets to within 3 residues of the CDR3 end, and the germline J gene fills in the rest. The rearrangement uses TRBV19 and TRBJ2-1; D is perhaps TRBD1 (5 bases). The CDR3 length is 16 residues. Germline CDR1 reads LNHDA; CDR2 reads SQIVND (reference sequence). Between the trimmed V and J ends, which lost 0 bases and 4 bases, there was a span of 13 bases. CDR3 sequence: CASSIDFGQGYNEQFF. Partial CDR3 DNA: TGTGCCAGTAGTATAGATTTTGGACAAGGATACAATGAG. Looking up the rest from reference TRBV19 and TRBJ2-1 gives the full variable domain: DGGITQSPKYLFRKEGQNVTLSCEQNLNHDAMYWYRQDPGQGLRLIYYSQIVNDFQKGDIAEGYSVSREKKESFPLTVTSAQKNPTAFYLCASSIDFGQGYNEQFFGPGTRLTVL.

This clone was recorded a few times. The read ends 3 residues shy of where the CDR3 ends; the end is completed using the germline J gene. The chain joins TRBV7-9 to TRBJ1-1; D not certain. V lost 3 bases to trimming and J lost 5 bases, with 10 bases between them. The CDR3 covers 13 residues. The germline CDR1 and CDR2 sequences are SEHNR and FQNEAQ (reference sequence). CDR3 amino acids: CASSFGQRTEAFF. Incomplete CDR3 DNA: TGTGCCAGCAGCTTTGGGCAGCGGACTGAA.

This clone was found a few times. The sequenced fragment ends 3 residues before the CDR3 boundary, so the rest is inferred from the germline J gene. The chain is built from TRBV7-2 and TRBJ2-7, with a weak D call TRBD2 (6 bases). The germline V and J ends were trimmed by 3 bases and 2 bases, with 11 bases remaining between them. This CDR3 is 14 amino acids long. Looked up from germline, CDR1 is SGHTA and CDR2 is FQGNSA. CDR3 DNA (partial): TGTGCCAGCAGCTTTGGCGGGGCCACCTACGAG. It specifies CASSFGGATYE. The whole CDR3 reads CASSFGGATYEQYF.